This TCR beta chain is from a study of monozygotic twins with inflammatory bowel disease. Study-wide points: Ultimately, a single strong signal or clonotype associated with IBD was not supported. Researchers report that IBD patients shared fewer clonotypes with others than healthy twins, especially amid disease activity. Inverse Simpson values showed less TCRbeta diversity in IBD patients than in their healthy co-twins.

Following a re-call of the 5' RACE reads, TCRdb has one entry per CDR3 protein and lacks DNA. The data include 120,000 to 150,000 distinct CDR3 sequences; the top ten clones carry around 2.5%. This CDR3 region has 13 residues. CDR1 SQVTM and CDR2 ANQGSEA come from the germline V gene. As to this clonotype: Its antigen remains unidentified.

The rearrangement links TRBV29-1 to TRBJ2-2; TCRdb selects TRBD1, and the lack of DNA leaves this call unchecked. The clonotype comes from a human donor with ulcerative colitis or Crohn's disease, or a healthy co-twin of an affected twin (not recorded which). The sample taken for sequencing was blood. The CDR3 region is CSVTGRYTGELFF.